Below are 27 T cell receptor beta chains sequenced from a single sample in a study of T cells in localized non-small cell lung cancer (dated by TCRdb to 2018 to 2020). Libraries were built with the immunoSEQ multiplex PCR assay. Imported from immuneACCESS, the table was reduced by TCRdb to in-frame sequences with V and J called. These copies leave out some clones; in studies compared against another copy, an unresolved V gene accounts for under half, and the cause of the remainder is not known. A total of roughly 30,000 clones appear in this sample, more than 70% of them only once. 4.2% of the sample belongs to the ten largest clones. The source was peripheral blood, collected before any cancer treatment. Receptors were obtained from a woman aged 40 to 75 with stage I lung adenocarcinoma.

The chain joins TRBV4-1 to TRBJ2-1; possibly TRBD1 for D (6 bases). The CDR3 sequence is 17 residues long. Germline CDR1 is MGHRA and CDR2 is YSYEKL. V shed 0 bases and J shed 7 bases, with 19 bases lying between them. CDR3 in DNA: TGCGCCAGCAGCCAAGATTATGGGGGCTCAATTTGGAATGAGCAGTTCTTC. Protein product: CASSQDYGGSIWNEQFF.

The V gene is TRBV7-8, the J gene TRBJ1-2; the match to TRBD1 covers 12 bases. The CDR3 has 16 amino acids. With 2 bases clipped from V and 3 bases from J, the junction kept 4 bases outside the gene matches. CDR1 is SGHVS and CDR2 is FQNEAQ in the germline V gene. The CDR3 DNA is TGTGCCAGCAGCTTAAAGGGACAGGGGGCGTACTATGGCTACACCTTC. It specifies CASSLKGQGAYYGYTF.

This chain uses TRBV27 with TRBJ1-4; D is undetermined. This CDR3 contains 16 residues. The ends were cut back, 5 bases at V and 0 bases at J, with 13 bases in the middle. The germline gives CDR1 MNHEY, CDR2 SMNVEV (reference sequence). CDR3 residues: CASSPGLVATNEKLFF. The CDR3 DNA reads TGTGCCAGCAGTCCGGGGTTGGTAGCAACTAATGAAAAACTGTTTTTT. Full variable domain (outside the CDR3, taken from reference TRBV27 and TRBJ1-4): EAQVTQNPRYLITVTGKKLTVTCSQNMNHEYMSWYRQDPGLGLRQIYYSMNVEVTDKGDVPEGYKVSRKEKRNFPLILESPSPNQTSLYFCASSPGLVATNEKLFFGSGTQLSVL.

This chain uses TRBV29-1 with TRBJ2-2; D call uncertain. CDR3 length: 13 amino acids. Trimming cost V 4 bases and J 3 bases, with 9 bases left between them. Looked up from germline, CDR1 is SQVTM and CDR2 is ANQGSEA. DNA for the CDR3: TGCAGCGTTGGGGGTACTTACACCGGGGAGCTGTTTTTT. Protein sequence: CSVGGTYTGELFF.

The V and J genes are TRBV7-2 and TRBJ2-2; TRBD2 is a possible D gene (6 bases). This CDR3 region has 15 residues. The V gene lost 0 bases and the J gene lost 5 bases, with 10 bases spanning the gap. Germline lookup yields CDR1 SGHTA and CDR2 FQGNSA. The CDR3 DNA reads as TGTGCCAGCAGCTTAGCGTTTGGGGGGACCGGGGAGCTGTTTTTT. This sequence encodes CASSLAFGGTGELFF.

The chain uses TRBV29-1 and TRBJ1-4; no definite D call. The CDR3 sequence is 14 residues long. V was trimmed by 7 bases and J by 4 bases, leaving 16 bases between them. Germline CDR1 SQVTM, CDR2 ANQGSEA. In DNA, the CDR3 is TGCAGCGCGACCACCTCGGGGTTTAATGAAAAACTGTTTTTT. Its translation: CSATTSGFNEKLFF.

This clone has a single count. The CDR3 protein is CASRTRDRGTNEKLFF. The CDR3 DNA sequence: TGTGCCAGTAGAACCCGCGACAGGGGCACTAATGAAAAACTGTTTTTT. J is TRBJ1-4 and V is TRBV19; 8 bases match TRBD1. This CDR3 has 16 residues. Per germline, CDR1 LNHDA and CDR2 SQIVND (reference sequence). J was trimmed by 2 bases and V by 6 bases; bases with no gene match: 8.

V and J are TRBV4-1 and TRBJ1-1; D possibly corresponds to TRBD1 (5 bases). Germline CDR1 and CDR2: MGHRA and YSYEKL. V lost 2 bases, J lost 4 bases, and 8 bases lay in between. The CDR3 covers 13 residues. CDR3 residues: CASSQTGTTEAFF. As DNA, the CDR3 is TGCGCCAGCAGCCAAACAGGCACCACTGAAGCTTTCTTT.

The chain is built from TRBV5-4 and TRBJ1-2; tentatively, D is TRBD1 (6 bases). This CDR3 contains 16 residues. Trimming removed 4 bases from V and 2 bases from J, with 18 bases in between. Germline loops: CDR1 SGHNT, CDR2 YYREEE (reference sequence). CDR3 in DNA: TGTGCCAGCAGCCCCCCCAGACAGGCAGTGAACTATGGCTACACCTTC. Amino acids: CASSPPRQAVNYGYTF.

The chain links TRBV5-4 to TRBJ1-2; a possible D gene is TRBD1 (6 bases). This CDR3 has 13 residues. Deletions cut 3 bases from V and 4 bases from J, with 10 bases between. Germline loops: CDR1 SGHNT, CDR2 YYREEE (reference sequence). The CDR3: CASSSTGSYGYTF. As DNA, the CDR3 is TGTGCCAGCAGCTCTACAGGGAGCTATGGCTACACCTTC.

This clone was found once. The DNA of the CDR3 is TGCGCCAGCAGCCAAGACGACAGGGGGAAAGGGACCCAGTACTTC. This encodes CASSQDDRGKGTQYF. The rearrangement joins TRBV4-1 to TRBJ2-5, with 9 positions matching TRBD1. The CDR3 spans 15 residues. Germline-derived CDR1 and CDR2 are MGHRA and YSYEKL. With 0 bases clipped from V and 7 bases from J, the junction kept 6 bases outside the gene matches.

This chain uses TRBV7-2 with TRBJ2-1; no definite D call. Germline V gene sequence: CDR1 SGHTA, CDR2 FQGNSA. CDR3 length equals 15 residues. Trimming shortened V by 2 bases and J by 1 base, and 9 bases separated the two germline ends. The chain's CDR3 is CASSLTRESYNEQFF. CDR3 in DNA: TGTGCCAGCAGCTTAACGCGAGAGTCCTACAATGAGCAGTTCTTC.

This chain connects TRBV7-2 to TRBJ1-4, with 11 bases lining up with TRBD1. Losses at the gene ends were 5 bases for V and 0 bases for J; bases not matched to a gene: 2. Per germline, CDR1 SGHTA and CDR2 FQGNSA. The CDR3 length is 16 residues. This chain's CDR3 is CASSRDRGSTNEKLFF. CDR3 DNA: TGTGCCAGCAGCCGGGACAGGGGGTCAACTAATGAAAAACTGTTTTTT.

There are a few counts of this clone. V usage is TRBV19 and J usage is TRBJ1-5; TRBD1 aligns across 8 bases. Germline CDR1 LNHDA, CDR2 SQIVND (reference sequence). The CDR3 runs 14 residues. Trimming at V came to 6 bases and at J to 8 bases, leaving 9 bases not matched to a gene. CDR3 bases: TGTGCCAGTAGCACCGGACAGGGCATGAAGCCCCAGCATTTT. This encodes CASSTGQGMKPQHF.

V gene TRBV29-1 combines with J gene TRBJ1-2; 9 nucleotides line up with TRBD1. V lost 8 bases, J lost 8 bases, and 6 bases stayed unmatched. This CDR3 is built from 11 residues. The V gene's germline CDR1 is SQVTM and CDR2 ANQGSEA. CDR3 sequence: CSTRDRDGYTF. The CDR3 region has the DNA TGCAGCACACGGGACAGGGACGGCTACACCTTC.

The chain has TRBV11-1 and TRBJ1-5, with D perhaps TRBD1 (5 bases). Trimming removed 5 bases at V and 7 bases at J, with 12 bases between. The CDR3 is made up of 13 amino acids. Germline-derived CDR1 and CDR2 are SGHAT and FQDESV (reference sequence). The CDR3 DNA follows: TGTGCCAGCAGCCCCCGGGGGGGGCAGCCCCAGCATTTT. It specifies CASSPRGGQPQHF.

The genes are TRBV23-1 and TRBJ1-2; 8 nucleotides align to TRBD1. TRBV23-1 is noted as an ORF with a role that remains uncertain. The CDR3 has 17 amino acids. The junction had 9 bases not matched to a gene; V was cut back by 0 bases and J by 3 bases. The CDR3 is CASSQSGRGLGYYGYTF. The CDR3 DNA sequence: TGCGCCAGCAGTCAATCGGGCAGGGGGCTAGGCTACTATGGCTACACCTTC.

The V and J genes are TRBV5-5 and TRBJ1-1, with D hard to call. The germline gives CDR1 SGHKS, CDR2 YYEKEE (reference sequence). This CDR3 spans 13 amino acids. V lost 5 bases and J 0 bases, leaving 8 bases between the germline ends. The CDR3: CASSTLLNTEAFF. CDR3 coding DNA: TGTGCCAGCAGTACCCTACTGAACACTGAAGCTTTCTTT.

This clone turned up a few times. The V call is TRBV7-2, the J call TRBJ2-1; D perhaps matches TRBD1 (9 bases). From germline, CDR1 is SGHTA and CDR2 FQGNSA. The V end lost 5 bases, the J end lost 6 bases, and 20 bases lay between the germline ends. CDR3 length: 16 residues. CDR3 DNA: TGTGCCAGCAGCCCGGGGGGGTGGGACAGGGCCAATGAGCAGTTCTTC. This encodes CASSPGGWDRANEQFF.

CDR3 sequence reads: CASSLEEVQTSNEKLFF. CDR3 in DNA: TGTGCCAGCAGCTTAGAAGAGGTGCAGACAAGTAATGAAAAACTGTTTTTT. The rearrangement joins TRBV11-2 to TRBJ1-4; unclear D gene. Germline V gives CDR1 SGHAT, CDR2 FQNNGV. The germline V and J ends were trimmed by 0 bases and 4 bases, with 15 bases remaining between them. The CDR3 sequence is 17 residues long.

The chain couples TRBV18 to TRBJ2-7; TRBD1 is a possible D gene (5 bases). The CDR3 totals 14 residues. CDR1 is KGHSH and CDR2 is LQKENI in the germline V gene. V lost 3 bases, J lost 3 bases, and 12 bases lay in between. The CDR3 spells CASSPRSRDYEQYF. In DNA, the CDR3 is TGTGCCAGCTCACCGAGGTCCAGGGACTACGAGCAGTACTTC. Combining the CDR3 with reference TRBV18 and TRBJ2-7 gives the whole variable domain NAGVMQNPRHLVRRRGQEARLRCSPMKGHSHVYWYRQLPEEGLKFMVYLQKENIIDESGMPKERFSAEFPKEGPSILRIQQVVRGDSAAYFCASSPRSRDYEQYFGPGTRLTVT.

The chain employs TRBV7-8 and TRBJ2-7, with a weak D call TRBD2 (7 bases). The CDR3 sequence is 15 residues long. Germline V CDR1 and CDR2: SGHVS, FQNEAQ. Trimming cost V 2 bases and J 6 bases, with 17 bases left between them. The CDR3 coding sequence is TGTGCCAGCAGCTTACAGGGGAGCGGGGAGAGCGAGCAGTACTTC. This codes for CASSLQGSGESEQYF.

V is TRBV29-1 and J is TRBJ2-1; 8 bases are a match to TRBD1. V lost 4 bases to trimming and J lost 6 bases; unmatched junction nucleotides: 8. Germline assignment: CDR1 SQVTM and CDR2 ANQGSEA. CDR3 size: 14 residues. This CDR3 reads CSVVGTGTPNEQFF. In nucleotides, the CDR3 is TGCAGCGTTGTAGGGACAGGTACCCCCAATGAGCAGTTCTTC.

This chain links TRBV7-9 with TRBJ1-1; 8 positions agree with TRBD1. Trimming took 5 bases from V and 1 from J; bases not matched to a gene: 6. Germline V gene data show CDR1 as SEHNR and CDR2 as FQNEAQ (reference sequence). The CDR3 has 15 residues. The CDR3 spells CASSGRGQENTEAFF. The CDR3 nucleotides read TGTGCCAGCAGCGGGCGGGGACAGGAGAACACTGAAGCTTTCTTT.

This rearrangement joins TRBV29-1 to TRBJ1-2; D unresolved. Trimming removed 6 bases from V and 1 base from J, with 15 bases in between. The CDR3 extends over 14 amino acids. Per germline, CDR1 SQVTM and CDR2 ANQGSEA. The CDR3 here is CSVESPVGNYGYTF. The CDR3 DNA sequence: TGCAGCGTCGAATCTCCCGTCGGTAACTATGGCTACACCTTC.

V and J are TRBV15 and TRBJ2-7; D is possibly TRBD1 (5 bases). Germline V lookup: CDR1 LNHNV, CDR2 YYDKDF (reference sequence). The CDR3 covers 14 residues. Trimming left V 0 bases short and J 7 bases short, with 13 bases between. The CDR3 DNA reads TGTGCCACCAGCAGAGATCAAGGGGTGGGAGAGCAGTACTTC. Protein: CATSRDQGVGEQYF.

The chain uses TRBV27 and TRBJ1-2, with D maybe TRBD1 (5 bases). CDR1 is MNHEY and CDR2 is SMNVEV in the germline V gene (reference sequence). The length of the CDR3 is 13 residues. Between the trimmed V and J ends, which lost 3 bases and 8 bases, there was a span of 13 bases. In DNA, the CDR3 is TGTGCCAGCAGTTTGGGACCAGTGCAGGGCTACACCTTC. Amino acids: CASSLGPVQGYTF.